The 27 T cell receptor beta chains below were found in one sample sequenced in a study of T cell responses to AZD1222 COVID-19 vaccine. The method was immunoSEQ multiplex PCR; TCRdb's version includes in-frame clones alone and lacks a portion of them. Here the sample spans around 150,000 clones, more than 85% being singletons. This specimen was peripheral blood, taken on day 0 of AZD1222 vaccination. These receptors all come from an adult in good health.

V is TRBV6-5 and J is TRBJ1-2, with TRBD1 matching over 9 bases. V gave up 6 bases and J gave up 4 bases; unmatched junction bases: 3. The CDR3 spans 13 residues. The germline CDR1 and CDR2 sequences are MNHEY and SVGAGI. The chain's CDR3 is CASRSTGGYGYTF. Here the CDR3 DNA reads TGTGCCAGCAGGTCGACAGGGGGCTATGGCTACACCTTC.

V and J are TRBV5-1 and TRBJ1-2; TRBD1 aligns across 9 bases. V lost 4 bases and J lost 8; bases outside the gene matches: 18. Germline CDR1 is SGHRS and CDR2 is YFSETQ. The CDR3 spans 17 residues. The CDR3 nucleotides are TGCGCCAGCAGCCATACCTCAACCGGGACAGGGTCTGAGGGCTACACCTTC. Translation: CASSHTSTGTGSEGYTF.

The chain is built from TRBV12-3 or TRBV12-4 and TRBJ1-1; D is ambiguous. The CDR3 covers 12 residues. Trimming took 4 bases from V and 5 from J, leaving 8 bases between them. In DNA form, the CDR3 reads TGTGCCAGCAGTTCTAGTGGGACTGAAGCTTTCTTT. It specifies CASSSSGTEAFF.

This clone was detected once. This chain links TRBV19 with TRBJ2-3; 8 positions match TRBD1. The CDR3 covers 14 residues. Germline assignment: CDR1 LNHDA and CDR2 SQIVND (reference sequence). V was pared by 3 bases and J by 3 bases, with 2 bases of the junction left unmatched. This chain's CDR3 is CASSMGQVTDTQYF. In nucleotides, the CDR3 is TGTGCCAGTAGTATGGGACAGGTGACAGATACGCAGTATTTT. The full variable domain, in which reference TRBV19 and TRBJ2-3 provide the parts outside the CDR3, is DGGITQSPKYLFRKEGQNVTLSCEQNLNHDAMYWYRQDPGQGLRLIYYSQIVNDFQKGDIAEGYSVSREKKESFPLTVTSAQKNPTAFYLCASSMGQVTDTQYFGPGTRLTVL.

CDR3: CASSDSTRTGELFF. DNA of the CDR3: TGTGCCAGCAGTGACTCGACTAGAACCGGGGAGCTGTTTTTT. The rearrangement links TRBV6-4 to TRBJ2-2, with a weak D call TRBD2 (6 bases). This CDR3 region has 14 residues. Germline CDR1 and CDR2: MRHNA and SNTAGT. Between the trimmed V and J ends, which lost 0 bases and 5 bases, there was a span of 7 bases.

V gene TRBV6-5 combines with J gene TRBJ2-2; TRBD2 is a possible D gene (5 bases). V was pared by 11 bases and J by 2 bases, with 15 bases between. CDR1 and CDR2 from the germline V gene are MNHEY and SVGAGI. The CDR3 runs to 14 residues. The CDR3: CACHPGSNTGELFF. In DNA form, the CDR3 reads TGTGCCTGCCACCCGGGGTCCAACACCGGGGAGCTGTTTTTT.

V usage is TRBV7-2 and J usage is TRBJ1-5, with 7 bases fitting TRBD1. CDR3 size: 18 residues. V shed 5 bases and J 5 bases; nucleotides not matched to a gene: 18. Per germline, CDR1 SGHTA and CDR2 FQGNSA. CDR3 nucleotides: TGTGCCAGCAGCCATTACTTACAGGGTTCTAGGGGGCATCAGCCCCAGCATTTT. Amino acid sequence: CASSHYLQGSRGHQPQHF.

V usage is TRBV7-9 and J usage is TRBJ1-4; D unresolved. The germline gives CDR1 SEHNR, CDR2 FQNEAQ (reference sequence). V lost 2 bases to trimming and J lost 8 bases, with 12 bases between them. CDR3 length equals 14 residues. The CDR3 protein is CASSLLGVQEKLFF. The DNA of the CDR3 is TGTGCCAGCAGCTTATTGGGTGTGCAGGAAAAACTGTTTTTT.

The V gene is TRBV7-2, the J gene TRBJ1-2, with 9 positions matching TRBD1. V lost 2 bases and J lost 5; bases outside the gene matches: 15. The CDR3 has 18 residues. Germline-derived CDR1 and CDR2 are SGHTA and FQGNSA. CDR3 in amino acids: CASSLYSFGGQGGYGYTF. DNA of the CDR3: TGTGCCAGCAGCTTATATTCGTTCGGGGGACAGGGTGGGTATGGCTACACCTTC.

This rearrangement joins TRBV18 to TRBJ1-1; D ambiguous. Germline V gene lookup returns CDR1 KGHSH and CDR2 LQKENI. The CDR3 runs to 13 residues. Trimming removed 4 bases at V and 5 bases at J, with 11 bases between. CDR3 sequence: CASSQGEGTEAFF. CDR3 coding DNA: TGTGCCAGCTCACAGGGCGAAGGGACTGAAGCTTTCTTT.

The rearrangement links TRBV28 to TRBJ1-5; TRBD1 matches 7 bases. CDR1 is MDHEN, CDR2 SYDVKM, per germline. This CDR3 has 17 amino acids. Trimming cost V 1 base and J 4 bases; bases outside gene matches: 10. CDR3 coding DNA: TGTGCCAGCAGTTTATTGGTCCGGGACAGTCTTAATCAGCCCCAGCATTTT. Its protein is CASSLLVRDSLNQPQHF.

The table lists this clone with a count of one. This rearrangement joins TRBV27 to TRBJ2-2, with 7 bases identical to TRBD1. The CDR3 extends over 14 amino acids. Germline CDR1 reads MNHEY; CDR2 reads SMNVEV (reference sequence). The junction had 7 bases not matched to a gene; V was cut back by 5 bases and J by 7 bases. CDR3 nucleotide sequence: TGTGCCAGCAGTCTCGGACAGGCTAACGGGGAGCTGTTTTTT. Amino acids: CASSLGQANGELFF.

The J gene is TRBJ2-7, the V gene TRBV15, with D perhaps given as TRBD1 or TRBD2 (6 bases each). Germline CDR1 reads LNHNV; CDR2 reads YYDKDF (reference sequence). V shed 3 bases and J shed 2 bases, with 20 bases lying between them. The CDR3 is 17 residues long. The CDR3 coding sequence is TGTGCCACCAGCAGGGGGGCCGAGGGCGGGGTGACCTACGAGCAGTACTTC. This encodes CATSRGAEGGVTYEQYF. Supplemented by reference TRBV15 and TRBJ2-7, the full variable domain reads DAMVIQNPRYQVTQFGKPVTLSCSQTLNHNVMYWYQQKSSQAPKLLFHYYDKDFNNEADTPDNFQSRRPNTSFCFLDIRSPGLGDTAMYLCATSRGAEGGVTYEQYFGPGTRLTVT.

The chain carries TRBV5-1 and TRBJ1-2, with TRBD1 as a possible D gene (5 bases). Germline values: CDR1 SGHRS, CDR2 YFSETQ. This CDR3 comprises 15 residues. V lost 0 bases and J 7 bases, leaving 16 bases between the germline ends. Here the CDR3 DNA reads TGCGCCAGCAGCTTGGCGGTGACAGATCCCCTTGGCTACACCTTC. This codes for CASSLAVTDPLGYTF. The full variable domain, with the rest looked up from reference TRBV5-1 and TRBJ1-2, is KAGVTQTPRYLIKTRGQQVTLSCSPISGHRSVSWYQQTPGQGLQFLFEYFSETQRNKGNFPGRFSGRQFSNSRSEMNVSTLELGDSALYLCASSLAVTDPLGYTFGSGTRLTVV.

The V gene is TRBV5-4, the J gene TRBJ1-1, with D possibly TRBD1 on 6 matching bases. The V gene lost 7 bases and the J gene lost 0 bases, with 22 bases spanning the gap. The germline gives CDR1 SGHNT, CDR2 YYREEE (reference sequence). The CDR3 is 17 residues long. The CDR3 is CASARGGGAGMNTEAFF. In DNA, the CDR3 is TGTGCCAGCGCGCGAGGAGGGGGGGCCGGAATGAACACTGAAGCTTTCTTT.

The rearrangement joins TRBV5-1 to TRBJ1-4, with D hard to call. The V end lost 2 bases, the J end lost 2 bases, and 10 bases lay between the germline ends. Germline-derived CDR1 and CDR2 are SGHRS and YFSETQ. The CDR3 is made up of 15 amino acids. The CDR3 bases are TGCGCCAGCAGCTTAACCCTAGGGACTAATGAAAAACTGTTTTTT. Amino acid sequence: CASSLTLGTNEKLFF.

The chain couples TRBV30 to TRBJ1-5; possible D gene TRBD1, 5 bases. This CDR3 has 13 amino acids. V lost 2 bases and J lost 8, with 13 bases in between. CDR1 is GTSNPN and CDR2 is SVGIG in the germline V gene (reference sequence). CDR3 bases: TGTGCCTGGAGTCTCAGGGATGGGAAGCCCCAGCATTTT. Protein product: CAWSLRDGKPQHF.

CDR3 in DNA: TGTGCCAGCAGTTATCTTGCTGGTCGTGATACGCAGTATTTT. Protein sequence: CASSYLAGRDTQYF. The V gene is TRBV6-5, the J gene TRBJ2-3; no clear D gene. Trimming pared 3 bases from V and 6 bases from J, leaving 13 bases between. Germline lookup yields CDR1 MNHEY and CDR2 SVGAGI. The CDR3 contains 14 residues.

The chain combines TRBV28 with TRBJ1-1, with D maybe TRBD1 (6 bases). The CDR3 consists of 14 residues. The germline V gene encodes CDR1 MDHEN and CDR2 SYDVKM. V lost 5 bases to trimming and J lost 3 bases, with 13 bases between them. In DNA, the CDR3 is TGTGCCAGCAGTCTACCGGGGGGCCACACTGAAGCTTTCTTT. Translated: CASSLPGGHTEAFF.

This chain links TRBV7-2 with TRBJ2-2; 10 bases map to TRBD2. Germline loops: CDR1 SGHTA, CDR2 FQGNSA. Trimming took 2 bases from V and 8 from J; bases not matched to a gene: 8. The CDR3 length is 16 residues. Here the CDR3 DNA reads TGTGCCAGCAGCTTATTTCTAGCGGGGGAGGCTGGGGAGCTGTTTTTT. This gives the protein CASSLFLAGEAGELFF.

The CDR3 sequence: CASSESKDTMNTEAFF. CDR3 nucleotides: TGCGCCAGCAGTGAGTCAAAGGACACTATGAACACTGAAGCTTTCTTT. V usage is TRBV10-1 and J usage is TRBJ1-1; perhaps TRBD1 as D (5 bases). Trimming removed 0 bases from V and 0 bases from J, with 11 bases in between. This CDR3 region has 16 residues. Germline V gene sequence: CDR1 WNHNN, CDR2 SYGVQD (reference sequence).

The rearrangement uses TRBV30 and TRBJ2-2; 10 bases fit TRBD2. V shed 1 base, J shed 0 bases, and the junction held 2 bases outside the gene matches. The CDR3 covers 16 residues. Germline CDR1 reads GTSNPN; CDR2 reads SVGIG (reference sequence). Written as DNA, the CDR3 is TGTGCCTGGAGTGATAGCGGGGGGTCGAACACCGGGGAGCTGTTTTTT. This gives the protein CAWSDSGGSNTGELFF.

The chain combines TRBV29-1 with TRBJ1-1, with a weak D call TRBD1 (5 bases). The CDR3 contains 13 residues. The V gene lost 4 bases and the J gene lost 4 bases, with 13 bases spanning the gap. Germline CDR1 reads SQVTM; CDR2 reads ANQGSEA. The CDR3 DNA reads as TGCAGCGTTGGGGAGACCGGGGGCACTGAAGCTTTCTTT. It specifies CSVGETGGTEAFF.

This sequence joins TRBV2 and TRBJ2-2, with 11 bases aligning to TRBD1. The V gene end was trimmed by 4 bases and the J gene end by 6 bases; junction bases not matched to a gene: 4. From germline, CDR1 is SNHLY and CDR2 FYNNEI. The length of the CDR3 is 15 residues. In DNA, the CDR3 is TGTGCCAGCAGTGGGACAGGGGGCTTTTCCGGGGAGCTGTTTTTT. Encoded protein: CASSGTGGFSGELFF.

The chain employs TRBV20-1 and TRBJ2-1, with TRBD2 matching over 7 bases. The germline CDR1 and CDR2 sequences are DFQATT and SNEGSKA (reference sequence). The CDR3 spans 11 residues. The V gene end was trimmed by 6 bases and the J gene end by 15 bases; junction bases not matched to a gene: 11. The CDR3 sequence is CSALSGIGPFF. The CDR3 DNA sequence: TGCAGTGCCTTGAGCGGGATCGGTCCGTTCTTC.

The chain joins TRBV19 to TRBJ2-3; TRBD2 is a possible D gene (6 bases). Germline CDR1 reads LNHDA; CDR2 reads SQIVND (reference sequence). Between the trimmed V and J ends, which lost 8 bases and 7 bases, there was a span of 16 bases. This CDR3 has 13 amino acids. For the CDR3, the DNA is TGTGCCAGTGGGACTGGCCCCAGAAATACGCAGTATTTT. Translation: CASGTGPRNTQYF.

This clone was seen a single time. The genes are TRBV10-3 and TRBJ1-4; D is undetermined. The ends were cut back, 0 bases at V and 2 bases at J, with 7 bases in the middle. The CDR3 has 15 amino acids. Germline lookup yields CDR1 ENHRY and CDR2 SYGVKD. CDR3 DNA: TGTGCCATCAGTGAGTCGACCCCCACTAATGAAAAACTGTTTTTT. Its protein is CAISESTPTNEKLFF.